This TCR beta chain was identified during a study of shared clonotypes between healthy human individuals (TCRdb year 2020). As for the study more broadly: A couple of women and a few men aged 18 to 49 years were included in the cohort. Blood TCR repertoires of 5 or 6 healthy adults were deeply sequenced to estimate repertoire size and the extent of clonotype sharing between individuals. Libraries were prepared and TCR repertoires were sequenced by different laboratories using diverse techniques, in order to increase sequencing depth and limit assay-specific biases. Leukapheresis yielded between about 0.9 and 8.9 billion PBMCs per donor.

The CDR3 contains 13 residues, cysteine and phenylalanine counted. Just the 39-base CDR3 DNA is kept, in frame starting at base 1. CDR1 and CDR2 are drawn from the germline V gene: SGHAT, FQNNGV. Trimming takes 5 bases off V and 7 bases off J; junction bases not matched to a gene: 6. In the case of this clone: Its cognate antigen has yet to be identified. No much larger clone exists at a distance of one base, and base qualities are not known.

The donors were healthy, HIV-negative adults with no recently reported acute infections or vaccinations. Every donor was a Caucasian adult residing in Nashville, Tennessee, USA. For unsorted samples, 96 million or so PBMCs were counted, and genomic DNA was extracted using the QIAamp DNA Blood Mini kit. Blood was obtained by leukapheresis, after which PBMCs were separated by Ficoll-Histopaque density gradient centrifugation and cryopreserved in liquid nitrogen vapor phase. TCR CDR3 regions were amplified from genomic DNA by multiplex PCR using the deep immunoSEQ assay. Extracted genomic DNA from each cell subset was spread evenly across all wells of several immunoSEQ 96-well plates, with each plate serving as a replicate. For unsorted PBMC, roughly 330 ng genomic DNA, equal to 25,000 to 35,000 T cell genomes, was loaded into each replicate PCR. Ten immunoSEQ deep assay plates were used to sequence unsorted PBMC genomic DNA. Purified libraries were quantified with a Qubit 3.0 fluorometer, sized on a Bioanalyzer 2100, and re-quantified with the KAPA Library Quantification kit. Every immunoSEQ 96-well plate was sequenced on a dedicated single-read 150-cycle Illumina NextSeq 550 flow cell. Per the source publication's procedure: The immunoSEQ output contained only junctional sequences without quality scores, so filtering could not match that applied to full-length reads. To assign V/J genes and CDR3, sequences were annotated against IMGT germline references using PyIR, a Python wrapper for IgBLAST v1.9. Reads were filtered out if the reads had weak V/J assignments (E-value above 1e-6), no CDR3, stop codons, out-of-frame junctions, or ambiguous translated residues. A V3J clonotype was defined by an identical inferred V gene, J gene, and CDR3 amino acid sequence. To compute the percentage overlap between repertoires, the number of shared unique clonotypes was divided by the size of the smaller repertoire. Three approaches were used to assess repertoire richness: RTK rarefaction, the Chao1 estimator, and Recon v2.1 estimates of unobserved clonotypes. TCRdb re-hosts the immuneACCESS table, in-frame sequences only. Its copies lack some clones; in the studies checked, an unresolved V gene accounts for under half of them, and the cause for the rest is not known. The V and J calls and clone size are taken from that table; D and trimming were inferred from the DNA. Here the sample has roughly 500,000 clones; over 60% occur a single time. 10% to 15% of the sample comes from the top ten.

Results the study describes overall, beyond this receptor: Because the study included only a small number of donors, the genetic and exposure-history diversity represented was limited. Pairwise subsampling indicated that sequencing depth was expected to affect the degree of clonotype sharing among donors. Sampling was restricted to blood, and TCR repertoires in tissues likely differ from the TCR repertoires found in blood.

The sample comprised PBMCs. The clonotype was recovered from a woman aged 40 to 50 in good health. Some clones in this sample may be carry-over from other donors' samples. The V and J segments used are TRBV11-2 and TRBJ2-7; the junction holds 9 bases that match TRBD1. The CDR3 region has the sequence CASSQRQGGEQYF. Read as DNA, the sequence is TGTGCCAGCAGCCAAAGACAGGGGGGAGAGCAGTACTTC.